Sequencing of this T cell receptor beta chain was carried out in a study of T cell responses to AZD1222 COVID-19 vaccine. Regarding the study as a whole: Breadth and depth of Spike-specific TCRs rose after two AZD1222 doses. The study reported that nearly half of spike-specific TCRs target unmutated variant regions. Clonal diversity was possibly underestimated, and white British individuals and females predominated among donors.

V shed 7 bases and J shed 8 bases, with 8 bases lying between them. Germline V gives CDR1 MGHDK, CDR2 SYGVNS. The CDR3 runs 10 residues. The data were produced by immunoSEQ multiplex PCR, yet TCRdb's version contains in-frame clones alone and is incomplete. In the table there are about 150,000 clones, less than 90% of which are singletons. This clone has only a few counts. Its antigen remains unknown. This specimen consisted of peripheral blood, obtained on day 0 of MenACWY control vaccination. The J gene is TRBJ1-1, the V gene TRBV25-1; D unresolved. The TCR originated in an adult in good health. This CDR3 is CASTLAEAFF. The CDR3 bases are TGTGCCAGCACTTTGGCCGAAGCTTTCTTT. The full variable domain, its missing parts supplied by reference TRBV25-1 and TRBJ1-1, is EADIYQTPRYLVIGTGKKITLECSQTMGHDKMYWYQQDPGMELHLIHYSYGVNSTEKGDLSSESTVSRIRTEHFPLTLESARPSHTSQYLCASTLAEAFFGQGTRLTVV.